Listed below are T cell receptor beta chains from one sample, sequenced in a study of blood T cell repertoires in COVID-19. Sequencing was performed with immunoSEQ multiplex PCR; in TCRdb, only in-frame clones are kept and a portion is missing. The sample shows 65,000 to 90,000 clones, 79% of them seen only once. Sequenced material: peripheral blood. These receptors were taken from a man in his fifties or sixties with active or convalescent COVID-19. Each CDR3 is given with its conserved first and last residue. Fields, in order: clone size, V gene, J gene, D gene, CDR3 DNA, CDR3 protein. The D gene is left open where the match is weak. The size of a clone is reported for some rows only, either as once, few or many, or as a class for expanded clones.

clone_size: NA; v_call: TRBV5-4; j_call: TRBJ1-1; d_call: NA; cdr3_nt: TGTGCCAGCAGCCCCCCTGGAGGGGAAGCCACTGAAGCTTTCTTT; cdr3_aa: CASSPPGGEATEAFF
clone_size: NA; v_call: TRBV21-1; j_call: TRBJ1-1; d_call: NA; cdr3_nt: TGTGCCAGCAGCAAAGGGCCCCACAGGCTTAACACTGAAGCTTTCTTT; cdr3_aa: CASSKGPHRLNTEAFF
clone_size: NA; v_call: TRBV5-1; j_call: TRBJ1-1; d_call: NA; cdr3_nt: TGCGCCAGCAGCTTGGGGAACAGGGTCCCGAACACTGAAGCTTTCTTT; cdr3_aa: CASSLGNRVPNTEAFF
clone_size: NA; v_call: TRBV18; j_call: TRBJ1-5; d_call: NA; cdr3_nt: TGTGCCAGCTCTGGACAGCGCAATCAGCCCCAGCATTTT; cdr3_aa: CASSGQRNQPQHF
clone_size: NA; v_call: TRBV18; j_call: TRBJ1-2; d_call: TRBD1; cdr3_nt: TGTGCCAGCTCACCTCGACAGGGGGTCGATGGCTACACCTTC; cdr3_aa: CASSPRQGVDGYTF
clone_size: NA; v_call: TRBV9; j_call: TRBJ2-2; d_call: NA; cdr3_nt: TGTGCCAGCAGCAGCCGCGGGGGCGCGAACACCGGGGAGCTGTTTTTT; cdr3_aa: CASSSRGGANTGELFF
clone_size: few; v_call: TRBV7-2; j_call: TRBJ2-7; d_call: NA; cdr3_nt: TGTGCCAGCAGCTTAGTAGGGGGAACCTCCTACGAGCAGTACTTC; cdr3_aa: CASSLVGGTSYEQYF
clone_size: NA; v_call: TRBV3-1/TRBV3-2; j_call: TRBJ2-2; d_call: TRBD2; cdr3_nt: TGTGCCAGCAGCCAAGAAGGGCTGTGGCGGGGGGCGGCCGGGGAGCTGTTTTTT; cdr3_aa: CASSQEGLWRGAAGELFF
clone_size: NA; v_call: TRBV5-6; j_call: TRBJ2-5; d_call: TRBD2; cdr3_nt: TGTGCCAGCAGCTTGGGACTAGCGGGGGGGCCGGGACAAGAGACCCAGTACTTC; cdr3_aa: CASSLGLAGGPGQETQYF
clone_size: NA; v_call: TRBV24-1; j_call: TRBJ2-3; d_call: TRBD2; cdr3_nt: TGTGCCACCAAAGGTGGAGCGGGGGCCGCAGATACGCAGTATTTT; cdr3_aa: CATKGGAGAADTQYF
clone_size: NA; v_call: TRBV5-1; j_call: TRBJ2-3; d_call: NA; cdr3_nt: TGCGCCAGCAGCCAAAGCGGATCCACAGATACGCAGTATTTT; cdr3_aa: CASSQSGSTDTQYF
clone_size: NA; v_call: TRBV7-3; j_call: TRBJ2-2; d_call: TRBD1; cdr3_nt: TGTGCCAGCAGCTACTCGACAGGGGGGACCGGGGAGCTGTTTTTT; cdr3_aa: CASSYSTGGTGELFF
clone_size: once; v_call: TRBV25-1; j_call: TRBJ2-7; d_call: NA; cdr3_nt: TGTGCCAGCAGTGTGGAGGCGGCTGACTACGAGCAGTACTTC; cdr3_aa: CASSVEAADYEQYF
clone_size: NA; v_call: TRBV11-2; j_call: TRBJ1-5; d_call: NA; cdr3_nt: TGTGCCAGCAGCTTGGATTGGGGTCCATCCCTCGGGGGCAATCAGCCCCAGCATTTT; cdr3_aa: CASSLDWGPSLGGNQPQHF
clone_size: NA; v_call: TRBV5-3; j_call: TRBJ2-3; d_call: NA; cdr3_nt: TGTGCCAGAAGCTTGGGGGCAGGGGATAACACAGATACGCAGTATTTT; cdr3_aa: CARSLGAGDNTDTQYF
clone_size: once; v_call: TRBV2; j_call: TRBJ2-7; d_call: TRBD1; cdr3_nt: TGTGCCAGCAGACGGGACAGTAGCTCCTACGAGCAGTACTTC; cdr3_aa: CASRRDSSSYEQYF
clone_size: NA; v_call: TRBV6-4; j_call: TRBJ2-1; d_call: NA; cdr3_nt: TGTGCCAGCAGTGCTATTACAATCCAGGGCAATGAGCAGTTCTTC; cdr3_aa: CASSAITIQGNEQFF
clone_size: NA; v_call: TRBV6-2/TRBV6-3; j_call: TRBJ1-5; d_call: NA; cdr3_nt: TGTGCCAGCAGTTTCAGGGGTGATCAGCCCCAGCATTTT; cdr3_aa: CASSFRGDQPQHF
clone_size: NA; v_call: TRBV7-9; j_call: TRBJ1-5; d_call: TRBD1; cdr3_nt: TGTGCCAGCAGCTACGGACAGGCCGGGGGAGAGCCCCAGCATTTT; cdr3_aa: CASSYGQAGGEPQHF
clone_size: NA; v_call: TRBV7-2; j_call: TRBJ2-2; d_call: TRBD2; cdr3_nt: TGTGCCAGCAGCCCGGGCGCAGGGCGCGGGGGGAAGGTCGGGGAGCTGTTTTTT; cdr3_aa: CASSPGAGRGGKVGELFF
clone_size: few; v_call: TRBV7-9; j_call: TRBJ2-7; d_call: NA; cdr3_nt: TGTGCCAGCAGCTTCGCAGGGGTCGACTACGAGCAGTACTTC; cdr3_aa: CASSFAGVDYEQYF
clone_size: NA; v_call: TRBV28; j_call: TRBJ2-3; d_call: NA; cdr3_nt: TGTGCCAGCAGCTCTTTCGGGAGTCTTCCCCACACAGATACGCAGTATTTT; cdr3_aa: CASSSFGSLPHTDTQYF
clone_size: NA; v_call: TRBV28; j_call: TRBJ1-5; d_call: NA; cdr3_nt: TGTGCCAGCACCGAACAGGTGAGCAATCAGCCCCAGCATTTT; cdr3_aa: CASTEQVSNQPQHF
clone_size: once; v_call: TRBV6-5; j_call: TRBJ2-7; d_call: TRBD1; cdr3_nt: TGTGCCAGCATGGCTCGGGACAGATCCTACGAGCAGTACTTC; cdr3_aa: CASMARDRSYEQYF
clone_size: few; v_call: TRBV6-5; j_call: TRBJ2-7; d_call: NA; cdr3_nt: TGTGCCAGCTGCAGGGACTCGAGGGTCAACGAGCAGTACTTC; cdr3_aa: CASCRDSRVNEQYF
clone_size: NA; v_call: TRBV12-3/TRBV12-4; j_call: TRBJ2-5; d_call: NA; cdr3_nt: TGTGCCAGCAGTTTGTTAACATCGGAGACCCAGTACTTC; cdr3_aa: CASSLLTSETQYF
clone_size: NA; v_call: TRBV5-5; j_call: TRBJ2-3; d_call: TRBD2; cdr3_nt: TGTGCCAGCAGCTTGGCCCCAGCGGGGGGAACAGATACGCAGTATTTT; cdr3_aa: CASSLAPAGGTDTQYF
clone_size: few; v_call: TRBV5-4; j_call: TRBJ2-2; d_call: NA; cdr3_nt: TGTGCCAGCAGCTCGCAGGGGGGCACCGGGGAGCTGTTTTTT; cdr3_aa: CASSSQGGTGELFF
clone_size: NA; v_call: TRBV18; j_call: TRBJ1-1; d_call: NA; cdr3_nt: TGTGCCAGCTCACCACCGTCACTATCGAACACTGAAGCTTTCTTT; cdr3_aa: CASSPPSLSNTEAFF
clone_size: NA; v_call: TRBV7-9; j_call: TRBJ1-5; d_call: TRBD1; cdr3_nt: TGTGCCAGCAGCCCGCCGGGACAGAGGAATCAGCCCCAGCATTTT; cdr3_aa: CASSPPGQRNQPQHF
clone_size: NA; v_call: TRBV19; j_call: TRBJ1-1; d_call: TRBD1; cdr3_nt: TGTGCCAGTAGGGGACGGACAGGGATGACCACTGAAGCTTTCTTT; cdr3_aa: CASRGRTGMTTEAFF